One and the same sample provided the 32 T cell receptor beta chains below, sequenced in a study of T cell changes during pregnancy in multiple sclerosis. Assay: immunoSEQ multiplex PCR; the TCRdb copy retains only in-frame clones and omits some. The sample consists of about 24,000 clones, roughly 88% of them appearing once. This material consisted of CD8+ T cells from peripheral blood mononuclear cells, taken in the first trimester of pregnancy. The receptors were sampled from a female donor in good health, enrolled as a control in a pregnancy study.

This rearrangement joins TRBV6-5 to TRBJ2-1, with D maybe TRBD1 (6 bases). The V gene lost 6 bases and the J gene lost 5 bases, with 11 bases spanning the gap. CDR1 is MNHEY, CDR2 SVGAGI, per germline. This CDR3 has 13 amino acids. The CDR3 nucleotides read TGTGCCAGCAGCCCAGGGGAGAACAATGAGCAGTTCTTC. Translating gives CASSPGENNEQFF.

This chain joins TRBV6-5 and TRBJ1-5, with TRBD1 matching 8 bases. The CDR3 runs 14 residues. V shed 5 bases, J shed 6 bases, and the junction held 6 bases outside the gene matches. The germline gives CDR1 MNHEY, CDR2 SVGAGI. In DNA, the CDR3 is TGTGCCAGCAGTCGAACGACAGGGGTTCAGCCCCAGCATTTT. Its protein product is CASSRTTGVQPQHF.

The chain is built from TRBV2 and TRBJ1-1, with D tentatively TRBD1 (5 bases). The germline V gene has CDR1 SNHLY and CDR2 FYNNEI. V lost 6 bases to trimming and J lost 1 base, with 12 bases between them. The CDR3 consists of 14 residues. The CDR3 sequence: CASRAGGPNTEAFF. As DNA, the CDR3 is TGTGCCAGCAGGGCCGGGGGACCGAACACTGAAGCTTTCTTT. Based on the CDR3 plus reference TRBV2 and TRBJ1-1, the full variable domain is EPEVTQTPSHQVTQMGQEVILRCVPISNHLYFYWYRQILGQKVEFLVSFYNNEISEKSEIFDDQFSVERPDGSNFTLKIRSTKLEDSAMYFCASRAGGPNTEAFFGQGTRLTVV.

This chain connects TRBV6-4 to TRBJ2-2, with D possibly matching TRBD2 (6 bases). The CDR3 totals 15 residues. V was trimmed by 3 bases and J by 3 bases, leaving 11 bases between them. Germline values: CDR1 MRHNA, CDR2 SNTAGT. For the CDR3, the DNA is TGTGCCAGCAGTGAGTGGGGGGAGGACACCGGGGAGCTGTTTTTT. The encoded protein is CASSEWGEDTGELFF.

The rearrangement joins TRBV28 to TRBJ1-1, with TRBD1 identical over 7 bases. The CDR3 runs 13 residues. After removal of 6 bases from V and 4 bases from J, the junction contained 5 bases not matched to a gene. CDR1 and CDR2 from the germline V gene are MDHEN and SYDVKM. The CDR3 spells CASRPGGPTEAFF. The CDR3 DNA follows: TGTGCCAGCAGGCCAGGGGGGCCCACTGAAGCTTTCTTT.

This chain joins TRBV20-1 and TRBJ1-1, with a possible D match to TRBD1 (5 bases). This CDR3 is built from 10 residues. CDR1 is DFQATT, CDR2 SNEGSKA, per germline (reference sequence). V was cut by 6 bases and J by 9 bases, with 11 bases left in between. CDR3 sequence: CSAPRQKAFF. CDR3 DNA: TGCAGTGCACCCAGACAGAAAGCTTTCTTT.

DNA of the CDR3: TGTGCCAGCAGTTTATCGGAGCGGAATGGCTACACCTTC. Amino acids: CASSLSERNGYTF. J is TRBJ1-2 and V is TRBV27; D is ambiguous. Germline values: CDR1 MNHEY, CDR2 SMNVEV (reference sequence). The CDR3 length is 13 residues. V was clipped by 0 bases and J by 6 bases, with 8 bases between them.

The rearrangement joins TRBV4-1 to TRBJ2-1, with D tentatively TRBD1 (5 bases). The V and J ends lost 0 bases and 1 base respectively, with 13 bases between them. Germline assignment: CDR1 MGHRA and CDR2 YSYEKL. The CDR3 is made up of 17 amino acids. CDR3 in DNA: TGCGCCAGCAGCCAAGAACCACCTAGGGGTTCCTACAATGAGCAGTTCTTC. This gives the protein CASSQEPPRGSYNEQFF.

As DNA, the CDR3 is TGTGCCAGCCGTGGTAGCGGGGGATACAATGAGCAGTTCTTC. Translated, it gives CASRGSGGYNEQFF. V is TRBV11-2 and J is TRBJ2-1; 9 bases are a match to TRBD2. The V gene's germline CDR1 is SGHAT and CDR2 FQNNGV. V shed 8 bases, J shed 4 bases, and the junction held 6 bases outside the gene matches. This CDR3 is 14 amino acids long.

CDR3 bases: TGTGCCAGCCGACCTCGGGGCACCGGGGAGCTGTTTTTT. The encoded protein is CASRPRGTGELFF. V is TRBV28 and J is TRBJ2-2; D is perhaps TRBD2 (5 bases). CDR3 length: 13 residues. Germline V gives CDR1 MDHEN, CDR2 SYDVKM. The ends were cut back, 8 bases at V and 4 bases at J, with 11 bases in the middle.

J is TRBJ2-5 and V is TRBV7-2, with TRBD1 matching over 10 bases. This CDR3 is built from 13 residues. V shed 5 bases, J shed 4 bases, and the junction held 1 base outside the gene matches. Germline CDR1 and CDR2: SGHTA and FQGNSA. The CDR3 is CASSRTGGETQYF. DNA for the CDR3: TGTGCCAGCAGCAGGACAGGGGGAGAGACCCAGTACTTC.

This chain links TRBV11-2 with TRBJ2-7; D gene uncertain. The CDR3 loop spans 11 amino acids. V lost 1 base and J 11 bases, leaving 9 bases between the germline ends. Germline lookup yields CDR1 SGHAT and CDR2 FQNNGV. CDR3 in amino acids: CASSLGSTKYF. CDR3 DNA sequence: TGTGCCAGCAGCTTAGGCAGCACTAAGTACTTC.

The rearrangement uses TRBV29-1 and TRBJ1-2, with TRBD1 matching 12 bases. The V gene end was trimmed by 6 bases and the J gene end by 1 base; junction bases not matched to a gene: 9. The CDR3 contains 16 residues. Germline V gene sequence: CDR1 SQVTM, CDR2 ANQGSEA. The CDR3 loop reads CSVAGTGGYFNYGYTF. In DNA, the CDR3 is TGCAGCGTAGCCGGGACAGGGGGCTATTTTAACTATGGCTACACCTTC.

The chain is built from TRBV27 and TRBJ2-1; tentative D call: TRBD2 (6 bases). With 4 bases removed from V and 4 bases from J, the gap between germline ends came to 20 bases. Looked up from germline, CDR1 is MNHEY and CDR2 is SMNVEV (reference sequence). The CDR3 length is 17 residues. As DNA, the CDR3 is TGTGCCAGCAGTTCCCTTGTCACGGGAGATTTTTACAATGAGCAGTTCTTC. It yields the protein CASSSLVTGDFYNEQFF.

The chain is built from TRBV7-2 and TRBJ2-7; 9 bases map to TRBD1. Looked up from germline, CDR1 is SGHTA and CDR2 is FQGNSA. V was pared by 5 bases and J by 3 bases, with 5 bases of the junction left unmatched. This CDR3 has 14 amino acids. This CDR3 is CASSRGQGNYEQYF. CDR3 coding DNA: TGTGCCAGCAGCCGAGGACAGGGGAACTACGAGCAGTACTTC.

The genes are TRBV15 and TRBJ2-1, with D perhaps TRBD2 (7 bases). The CDR3 sequence is 15 residues long. Germline V gene sequence: CDR1 LNHNV, CDR2 YYDKDF (reference sequence). V lost 4 bases and J lost 3, with 13 bases in between. The CDR3 bases are TGTGCCACCAGCACTAAAGGGGGGGTCTACAATGAGCAGTTCTTC. Its protein is CATSTKGGVYNEQFF.

The DNA for the CDR3 is TGTGCCAGCAGCCTCCGGGACAGGCCCTACGAGCAGTACTTC. This sequence encodes CASSLRDRPYEQYF. The rearrangement uses TRBV5-4 and TRBJ2-7; 8 bases agree with TRBD1. V trimming: 4 bases; J trimming: 2 bases; junction bases outside the gene matches: 5. CDR3 size: 14 residues. The V gene's germline CDR1 is SGHNT and CDR2 YYREEE (reference sequence). Full variable domain (outside the CDR3, taken from reference TRBV5-4 and TRBJ2-7): ETGVTQSPTHLIKTRGQQVTLRCSSQSGHNTVSWYQQALGQGPQFIFQYYREEENGRGNFPPRFSGLQFPNYSSELNVNALELDDSALYLCASSLRDRPYEQYFGPGTRLTVT.

Only one count was recorded for this clone. This chain uses TRBV5-8 with TRBJ2-1, with 11 positions matching TRBD2. The germline CDR1 and CDR2 sequences are SGHTS and YDEGEE. V lost 1 base and J lost 8; bases outside the gene matches: 8. This CDR3 comprises 16 residues. The DNA for the CDR3 is TGTGCCAGCAGCTTGCGGGTAGCGGGGGGGACAGATGAGCAGTTCTTC. Amino acid sequence: CASSLRVAGGTDEQFF.

The gene calls are TRBV7-6 and TRBJ1-1; no firm D call. This CDR3 is 13 amino acids long. Trimming took 8 bases from V and 1 from J, leaving 11 bases between them. In germline, CDR1 is SGHVS, CDR2 FNYEAQ. The CDR3 region is CASGPGANTEAFF. CDR3 nucleotides: TGTGCCAGCGGCCCTGGTGCGAACACTGAAGCTTTCTTT.

This clone was seen more than once but under ten times. The V gene is TRBV6-5, the J gene TRBJ2-1, with TRBD1 matching 7 bases. Germline CDR1 reads MNHEY; CDR2 reads SVGAGI. The trim removed 6 bases at V and 4 bases at J, leaving 6 bases unmatched. The CDR3 length is 14 residues. The CDR3 DNA reads TGTGCCAGCAGCTGGGGACAGTTTTACAATGAGCAGTTCTTC. It encodes CASSWGQFYNEQFF.

The rearrangement uses TRBV19 and TRBJ2-1; D gene unclear. The germline gives CDR1 LNHDA, CDR2 SQIVND (reference sequence). The V end was cut by 3 bases, the J end by 7 bases, with 10 bases between. The CDR3 consists of 13 residues. CDR3 in DNA: TGTGCCAGTAGTATTTACCTATTGAATGAGCAGTTCTTC. This codes for CASSIYLLNEQFF.

This rearrangement joins TRBV5-6 to TRBJ2-3; D may be TRBD2 (6 bases). V shed 0 bases and J shed 0 bases, with 8 bases lying between them. The CDR3 runs to 15 residues. Germline V gives CDR1 SGHDT, CDR2 YYEEEE. This chain's CDR3 is CASSLGTTSTDTQYF. The CDR3 nucleotides read TGTGCCAGCAGCTTGGGGACTACTAGCACAGATACGCAGTATTTT.

This clone was recorded a few times. CDR3 DNA sequence: TGCGCCAGCAGCCAGGAAACGGGACAGGAGAATCGGAATGGCTACACCTTC. It codes for CASSQETGQENRNGYTF. The rearrangement joins TRBV4-3 to TRBJ1-2, with 8 nucleotides matching TRBD1. Looked up from germline, CDR1 is LGHNA and CDR2 is YSLEER. J gave up 6 bases and V 3 bases, and 15 bases lay outside the gene matches. CDR3 length equals 17 residues.

DNA of the CDR3: TGCGCCAGCAGCCAAGCGACAGGGGGTAACACTGAAGCTTTCTTT. Translating gives CASSQATGGNTEAFF. The chain recombines TRBV4-3 with TRBJ1-1; 9 bases are shared with TRBD1. The CDR3 spans 15 residues. The V gene's germline CDR1 is LGHNA and CDR2 YSLEER. With 1 base clipped from V and 2 bases from J, the junction kept 2 bases outside the gene matches.

The V gene is TRBV4-3, the J gene TRBJ1-1; 7 bases agree with TRBD1. This CDR3 spans 14 amino acids. The trim removed 5 bases at V and 6 bases at J, leaving 9 bases unmatched. In germline, CDR1 is LGHNA, CDR2 YSLEER. CDR3 protein: CASSGVHRGSEAFF. The DNA for the CDR3 is TGCGCCAGCAGCGGGGTCCACAGGGGTTCTGAAGCTTTCTTT.

J is TRBJ2-2 and V is TRBV6-4; D may be TRBD1 (6 bases). Germline V CDR1 and CDR2: MRHNA, SNTAGT. The CDR3 totals 15 residues. Trimming took off 5 bases at V and 3 bases at J, with 13 bases between the two ends. Here the CDR3 reads CASSRDNEDTGELFF. In DNA, the CDR3 is TGTGCCAGCAGTCGGGACAACGAGGACACCGGGGAGCTGTTTTTT.

This chain uses TRBV19 with TRBJ1-5; D might be TRBD1 (6 bases). This CDR3 is built from 15 residues. Germline V gives CDR1 LNHDA, CDR2 SQIVND (reference sequence). Trimming stripped 1 base from V and 1 base from J, with 8 bases between. CDR3 sequence: CASSIGQGSNQPQHF. CDR3 DNA: TGTGCCAGTAGTATAGGCCAGGGGAGCAATCAGCCCCAGCATTTT.

The rearrangement links TRBV27 to TRBJ2-1, with a tentative D call TRBD1 (7 bases). CDR3 length: 13 amino acids. CDR1 MNHEY and CDR2 SMNVEV come from the germline V gene (reference sequence). Trimming shortened V by 8 bases and J by 2 bases, and 10 bases separated the two germline ends. CDR3 region: CASGGTAYNEQFF. The CDR3 coding sequence is TGTGCCAGCGGGGGGACAGCCTACAATGAGCAGTTCTTC.

The CDR3 DNA reads TGTGCCAGCAGTCCCTTAGTCGCGGGGCCTAGCGAAAAACTGTTTTTT. It encodes CASSPLVAGPSEKLFF. This chain joins TRBV27 and TRBJ1-4, with a possible D match to TRBD1 (5 bases). Germline CDR1 MNHEY, CDR2 SMNVEV (reference sequence). The CDR3 sequence is 16 residues long. Trimming shortened V by 5 bases and J by 8 bases, and 21 bases separated the two germline ends.

This clone has only a few counts. This sequence joins TRBV7-9 and TRBJ1-6, with D possibly matching TRBD1 (6 bases). This CDR3 has 14 residues. Germline V gene data show CDR1 as SEHNR and CDR2 as FQNEAQ (reference sequence). Trimming cost V 5 bases and J 12 bases, with 17 bases left between them. Here the CDR3 reads CASSPDRSGRPLHF. The CDR3 nucleotides are TGTGCCAGCAGCCCCGACAGGTCGGGCCGACCCCTCCACTTT.

Remarks on this clone: Relative to the germline gene, one junction end is altered; a read error may explain this. The V call is TRBV27, the J call TRBJ2-5; a possible D gene is TRBD2 (6 bases). CDR1 is MNHEY and CDR2 is SMNVEV in the germline V gene (reference sequence). The CDR3 is 15 residues long. The CDR3 sequence: CASSLSPEGSGPLHF. CDR3 nucleotide sequence: TGTGCCAGCAGTTTATCCCCCGAAGGGAGCGGGCCTTTGCACTTC.

The V call is TRBV7-8, the J call TRBJ2-6, with a tentative D call TRBD1 (6 bases). With 5 bases removed from V and 1 base from J, the gap between germline ends came to 15 bases. Germline V gene data show CDR1 as SGHVS and CDR2 as FQNEAQ. CDR3 length: 17 amino acids. CDR3 DNA: TGTGCCAGCAGCGACCGGCCCCAGGGGTCTGGGGCCAACGTCCTGACTTTC. Translating it yields CASSDRPQGSGANVLTF.